These 22 T cell receptor beta chains share one sample of origin, sequenced in a study of regulatory T cells in long-lasting Graves disease. HTBI primers from iRepertoire and Arm-PCR of CDR3 regions yielded the TCR beta libraries. One entry per CDR3 protein, called by TCRdb with MiXCR from the multiplex PCR reads. The profile shows fewer than 650,000 distinct CDR3 sequences, roughly 16% of them singletons. Time point indicated: newly diagnosed GD, antithyroid drugs for less than 3 months. From PBMCs, RNA was extracted and then used to make the TCR library. The same sample was also used in a study of T cells in Graves' hyperthyroidism and ophthalmopathy.

Sequenced material: peripheral blood mononuclear cells (PBMCs), taken at new diagnosis, from a patient treated with antithyroid drugs. These TCRs come from a man younger than 35 with Graves disease.

The gene calls are TRBV4-1 and TRBJ2-2, with D tentatively TRBD2 (5 bases). CDR1 MGHRA and CDR2 YSYEKL come from the germline V gene. V shed 1 base and J shed 6 bases, with 27 bases lying between them. The CDR3 contains 20 residues. CDR3 sequence (DNA): TGCGCCAGCAGCCAAGGCCGCGGACGGACTGCGCTCCGTTTAGCCGGGGAGCTGTTTTTT. Protein: CASSQGRGRTALRLAGELFF.

This clonotype was seen ten or more times. The V call is TRBV5-1, the J call TRBJ2-1; D is unresolved. The germline V gene encodes CDR1 SGHRS and CDR2 YFSETQ. The CDR3 is 18 amino acids. The V end was cut by 0 bases, the J end by 1 base, with 17 bases between. CDR3 in amino acids: CASSLVILGSGSYNEQFF. The CDR3 DNA reads as TGCGCCAGCAGCTTGGTGATTCTTGGTTCCGGGTCCTACAATGAGCAGTTCTTC.

This clonotype was detected ten times or more. The chain has TRBV7-9 and TRBJ2-1; D gene ambiguous. The germline V gene encodes CDR1 SEHNR and CDR2 FQNEAQ (reference sequence). The CDR3 loop spans 12 amino acids. Trimming took off 6 bases at V and 15 bases at J, with 18 bases between the two ends. The CDR3 DNA is TGTGCCAGCAGGTCCACATTAGCCCCCACGTTCTTC. Translation gives CASRSTLAPTFF.

Of note for this clonotype: Given a much more abundant clone one base away, this may be a read error. The CDR3 is CAISDRGLGGGREQYF. The CDR3 bases are TGTGCCATCAGTGACCGGGGACTAGGAGGGGGTCGCGAGCAGTACTTC. The chain couples TRBV10-3 to TRBJ2-7, with 8 bases fitting TRBD2. This CDR3 comprises 16 residues. V dropped 3 bases and J dropped 6; count of bases not matched to a gene: 13. CDR1 ENHRY and CDR2 SYGVKD come from the germline V gene.

Notes on this clonotype: A much larger clone lies one base from this, so it may be a read error. The genes are TRBV30 and TRBJ2-3; D perhaps matches TRBD1 (7 bases). Germline V gives CDR1 GTSNPN, CDR2 SVGIG (reference sequence). The CDR3 totals 15 residues. CDR3 residues: CAWREGRGVLETPYF. Here the CDR3 DNA reads TGTGCCTGGAGGGAAGGCAGGGGGGTTCTTGAGACCCCGTACTTC.

Ten or more counts support this clonotype. This chain joins TRBV28 and TRBJ2-1; TRBD2 aligns across 8 bases. Looked up from germline, CDR1 is MDHEN and CDR2 is SYDVKM. The CDR3 is 17 amino acids. Trimming took 5 bases from V and 4 from J; bases not matched to a gene: 13. CDR3 DNA sequence: TGTGCCAGCAGTCCCGGGAGGGTCGGGACGCCATACAATGAGCAGTTCTTC. Translated: CASSPGRVGTPYNEQFF.

This clonotype was picked up many times. The chain has TRBV20-1 and TRBJ2-7; 11 bases fit TRBD1. This CDR3 contains 15 residues. After removal of 0 bases from V and 5 bases from J, the junction contained 6 bases not matched to a gene. Germline V lookup: CDR1 DFQATT, CDR2 SNEGSKA (reference sequence). DNA for the CDR3: TGCAGTGCTAGAGATGGGGACAGGGGGGGAGACGAGCAGTACTTC. Its protein product is CSARDGDRGGDEQYF.

This clonotype was counted only a few times. The chain recombines TRBV27 with TRBJ1-4; tentative D call: TRBD1 (5 bases). The germline V gene has CDR1 MNHEY and CDR2 SMNVEV (reference sequence). The V end lost 2 bases, the J end lost 7 bases, and 14 bases lay between the germline ends. CDR3 size: 15 residues. The CDR3 spells CASSLGGRSSEKLFF. CDR3 bases: TGTGCCAGCAGTTTAGGGGGAAGGTCGAGTGAAAAACTGTTTTTT.

The gene calls are TRBV2 and TRBJ2-2, with TRBD1 as a possible D gene (5 bases). V was cut by 6 bases and J by 1 base, with 15 bases left in between. This CDR3 is 16 amino acids long. Germline lookup yields CDR1 SNHLY and CDR2 FYNNEI. The DNA of the CDR3 is TGTGCCAGCAGCCCGCTTAGGACAAGGAACACCGGGGAGCTGTTTTTT. Protein sequence: CASSPLRTRNTGELFF.

This clonotype was counted a single time. The chain links TRBV20-1 to TRBJ2-6, with D unresolved. Trimming removed 6 bases from V and 0 bases from J, with 15 bases in between. This CDR3 is built from 16 residues. Germline lookup yields CDR1 DFQATT and CDR2 SNEGSKA (reference sequence). Written as DNA, the CDR3 is TGCAGTGCCTTTTCGGACGTTCGCTCTGGGGCCAACGTCCTGACTTTC. Translation: CSAFSDVRSGANVLTF.

This clonotype was picked up many times. The chain uses TRBV5-1 and TRBJ1-2, with TRBD1 matching over 8 bases. The CDR3 runs 14 residues. With 4 bases clipped from V and 7 bases from J, the junction kept 9 bases outside the gene matches. Germline V gene sequence: CDR1 SGHRS, CDR2 YFSETQ. The CDR3 here is CASSTGQGEGGYTF. The CDR3 coding sequence is TGCGCCAGCAGCACCGGACAGGGCGAGGGTGGCTACACCTTC.

This clonotype was counted only a few times. V is TRBV24-1 and J is TRBJ1-5, with D possibly being TRBD1 (6 bases). CDR1 is KGHDR and CDR2 is SFDVKD in the germline V gene. V was pared by 4 bases and J by 5 bases, with 17 bases between. The CDR3 loop spans 16 amino acids. The CDR3 region is CATSDAQQGFDQPQHF. CDR3 DNA: TGTGCCACCAGTGACGCCCAACAGGGATTCGATCAGCCCCAGCATTTT.

This clonotype has only a few counts. V is TRBV18 and J is TRBJ1-3; TRBD1 might be the D (6 bases). The germline V gene encodes CDR1 KGHSH and CDR2 LQKENI. This CDR3 contains 15 residues. The germline V and J ends were trimmed by 4 bases and 8 bases, with 18 bases remaining between them. CDR3 protein: CASSLQGNRGDTIYF. The CDR3 DNA sequence: TGTGCCAGCTCACTTCAGGGGAACAGAGGAGACACCATATATTTT.

The chain combines TRBV6-4 with TRBJ2-3, with D unresolved. V was cut by 2 bases and J by 10 bases, with 13 bases left in between. CDR3 length: 13 amino acids. CDR1 is MRHNA and CDR2 is SNTAGT in the germline V gene. CDR3 in DNA: TGTGCCAGCAGTGACGTACCCCCCCATCCGCAGTATTTT. Translating gives CASSDVPPHPQYF.

This clonotype was counted only a few times. This chain connects TRBV15 to TRBJ2-4; possible D gene TRBD1, 6 bases. V was clipped by 9 bases and J by 1 base, with 13 bases between them. Germline V gene sequence: CDR1 LNHNV, CDR2 YYDKDF (reference sequence). This CDR3 contains 14 residues. CDR3 bases: TGTGCCACAACCCAGAGGGGGGCCAAAAACATTCAGTACTTC. This codes for CATTQRGAKNIQYF.

In this sample, this clonotype turned up many times. This rearrangement joins TRBV12-3 or TRBV12-4 to TRBJ2-7; 12 bases are shared with TRBD2. The CDR3 sequence is 16 residues long. The V and J ends lost 6 bases and 5 bases, in that order; junction bases with no gene match: 11. CDR3 nucleotide sequence: TGTGCCAGCAGCCAATTGTGGACTAGCGGGAAGGACGAGCAGTACTTC. Its translation is CASSQLWTSGKDEQYF.

This clonotype has a count of ten or more. This chain connects TRBV18 to TRBJ2-5; TRBD2 is a possible D gene (5 bases). The CDR3 has 14 amino acids. The V gene lost 1 base and the J gene lost 4 bases, with 10 bases spanning the gap. The V gene's germline CDR1 is KGHSH and CDR2 LQKENI. CDR3 amino acids: CASSPLTSGETQYF. In DNA form, the CDR3 reads TGTGCCAGCTCACCACTCACTAGTGGAGAGACCCAGTACTTC.

As regards this clonotype: The junction differs from germline at one of its ends, possibly a read error. CDR3 in DNA: TGTGCCAGTAAGAACAGGGCCCGAAACACTGAAGCCTTCTTT. This codes for CASKNRARNTEAFF. V usage is TRBV19 and J usage is TRBJ1-1; a weak D match, TRBD1 (6 bases). Per the germline V gene, CDR1 is LNHDA and CDR2 is SQIVND (reference sequence). The CDR3 covers 14 residues.

This clonotype was counted ten times or more. V is TRBV10-3 and J is TRBJ1-1; D ambiguous. V lost 0 bases, J lost 1 base, and 6 bases lay in between. The CDR3 is 14 residues long. The V gene's germline CDR1 is ENHRY and CDR2 SYGVKD. CDR3 residues: CAISESRENTEAFF. The CDR3 region has the DNA TGTGCCATCAGTGAGTCGAGAGAGAACACTGAAGCTTTCTTT.

This clonotype was detected many times. The genes are TRBV28 and TRBJ1-1, with D possibly being TRBD1 (6 bases). The CDR3 is made up of 17 amino acids. V dropped 5 bases and J dropped 0 bases, with 19 bases sitting between them. Per germline, CDR1 MDHEN and CDR2 SYDVKM. CDR3 nucleotide sequence: TGTGCCAGCAGTCTGCCTTTGAGGGGGGCCCTGAACACTGAAGCTTTCTTT. Amino acids: CASSLPLRGALNTEAFF.

This clonotype was found many times. V is TRBV12-3 or TRBV12-4 and J is TRBJ2-7, with TRBD2 as a possible D gene (5 bases). The V end lost 5 bases, the J end lost 0 bases, and 20 bases lay between the germline ends. The CDR3 consists of 17 residues. CDR3 nucleotides: TGTGCCAGCAGTCCCTCGATGGAATGGGAGAGCTCCTACGAGCAGTACTTC. Translation: CASSPSMEWESSYEQYF.

V and J are TRBV10-2 and TRBJ1-1; possibly TRBD1 for D (5 bases). The length of the CDR3 is 13 residues. V was shortened by 6 bases and J by 1 base, with 9 bases between the two germline ends. The germline gives CDR1 WSHSY, CDR2 SAAADI. CDR3 in DNA: TGCGCCAGCAGGAAGGACACGAACACTGAAGCTTTCTTT. Translated, it gives CASRKDTNTEAFF.